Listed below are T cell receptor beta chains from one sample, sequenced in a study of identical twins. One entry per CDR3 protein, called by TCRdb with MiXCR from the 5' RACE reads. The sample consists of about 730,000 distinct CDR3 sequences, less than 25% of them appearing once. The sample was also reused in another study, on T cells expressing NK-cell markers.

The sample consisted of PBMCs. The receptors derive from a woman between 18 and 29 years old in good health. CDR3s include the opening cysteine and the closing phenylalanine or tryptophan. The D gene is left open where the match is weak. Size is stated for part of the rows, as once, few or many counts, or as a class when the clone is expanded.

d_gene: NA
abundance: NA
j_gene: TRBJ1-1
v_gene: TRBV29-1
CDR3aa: CSVDPSDRADTEAFF
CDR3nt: TGCAGCGTTGACCCCTCGGATAGGGCAGACACTGAAGCTTTCTTT

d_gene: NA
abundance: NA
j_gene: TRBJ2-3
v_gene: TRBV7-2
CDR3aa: CASSPRSGGPDTQYF
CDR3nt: TGTGCCAGCAGCCCCCGATCGGGGGGCCCCGATACGCAGTATTTT

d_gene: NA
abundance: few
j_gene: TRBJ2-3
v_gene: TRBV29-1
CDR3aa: CSVSRGPDLDTQYF
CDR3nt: TGCAGCGTTTCCAGGGGTCCGGACCTAGATACGCAGTATTTT

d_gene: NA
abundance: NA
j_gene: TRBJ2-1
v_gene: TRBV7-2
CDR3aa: CASSLASGSYEQFF
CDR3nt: TGTGCCAGCAGCTTAGCGTCGGGGTCGTATGAGCAGTTCTTC

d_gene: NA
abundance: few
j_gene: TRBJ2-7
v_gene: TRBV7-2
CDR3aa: CASTNQAGQRYEQYF
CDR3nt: TGTGCCAGCACCAACCAGGCGGGACAGAGATACGAGCAGTACTTC

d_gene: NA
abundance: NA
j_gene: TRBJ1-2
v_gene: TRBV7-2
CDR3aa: CASSFEGYGYTF
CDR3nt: TGTGCCAGCAGCTTTGAGGGCTATGGCTACACCTTC

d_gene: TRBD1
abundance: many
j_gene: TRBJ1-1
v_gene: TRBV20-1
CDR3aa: CSVEWTGRNTEAFF
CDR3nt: TGCAGTGTTGAATGGACAGGCCGTAACACTGAAGCTTTCTTT

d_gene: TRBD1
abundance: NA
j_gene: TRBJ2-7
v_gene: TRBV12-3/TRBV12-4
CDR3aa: CASRVTGESYEQYF
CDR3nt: TGTGCCAGCAGGGTGACAGGGGAGTCTTACGAGCAGTACTTC

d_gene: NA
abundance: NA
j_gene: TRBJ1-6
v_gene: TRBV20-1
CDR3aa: CSAGQGQYSPLHF
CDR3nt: TGCAGTGCTGGGCAGGGGCAGTATTCACCCCTCCACTTT

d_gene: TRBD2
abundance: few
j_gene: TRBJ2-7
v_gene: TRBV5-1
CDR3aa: CASSPVISGRARAYEQYF
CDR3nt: TGCGCCAGCAGCCCTGTTATTAGCGGGAGGGCCCGAGCCTACGAGCAGTACTTC

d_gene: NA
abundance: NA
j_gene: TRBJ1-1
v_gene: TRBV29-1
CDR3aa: CSVTPRGQGAEAFF
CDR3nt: TGCAGCGTTACCCCCCGGGGGCAGGGTGCTGAAGCTTTCTTT

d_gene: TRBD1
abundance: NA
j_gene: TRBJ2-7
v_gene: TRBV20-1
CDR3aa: CSARGATGAYEQYF
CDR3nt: TGCAGTGCTAGAGGAGCCACAGGGGCCTACGAGCAGTACTTC

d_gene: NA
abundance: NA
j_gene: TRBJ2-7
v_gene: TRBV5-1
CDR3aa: CASSSVQGSPDGQYF
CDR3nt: TGCGCCAGCAGCTCCGTTCAGGGTTCCCCAGACGGGCAGTACTTC

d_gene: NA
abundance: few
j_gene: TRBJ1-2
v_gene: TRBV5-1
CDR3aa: CASSLLRPGRNYGYTF
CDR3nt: TGCGCCAGCAGCTTGCTCCGACCAGGGAGGAACTATGGCTACACCTTC

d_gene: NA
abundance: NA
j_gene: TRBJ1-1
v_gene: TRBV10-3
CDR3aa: CAISVGQSNTEAFF
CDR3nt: TGTGCCATCAGTGTAGGGCAGTCGAACACTGAAGCTTTCTTT

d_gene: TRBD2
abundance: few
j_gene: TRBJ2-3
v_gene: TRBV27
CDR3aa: CASRNGGGDTQYF
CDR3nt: TGTGCCAGCAGGAACGGGGGGGGAGATACGCAGTATTTT

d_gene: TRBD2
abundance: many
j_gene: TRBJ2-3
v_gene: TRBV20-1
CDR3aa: CSATGTSGTTDTQYF
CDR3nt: TGCAGTGCCACCGGGACTAGCGGAACCACAGATACGCAGTATTTT

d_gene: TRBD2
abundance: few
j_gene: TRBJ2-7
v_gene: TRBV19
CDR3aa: CASSMGFGGRLYEQYF
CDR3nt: TGTGCCAGTAGTATGGGCTTTGGCGGGAGGCTGTACGAGCAGTACTTC

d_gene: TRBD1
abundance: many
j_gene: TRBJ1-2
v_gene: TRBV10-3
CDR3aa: CAISESKGQGWPGGYTF
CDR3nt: TGTGCCATCAGTGAGTCGAAGGGACAGGGGTGGCCAGGTGGCTACACCTTC

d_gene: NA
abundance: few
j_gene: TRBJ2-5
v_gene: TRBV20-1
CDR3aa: CSARDLGRGETQYF
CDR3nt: TGCAGTGCTAGAGATCTAGGGCGTGGGGAGACCCAGTACTTC

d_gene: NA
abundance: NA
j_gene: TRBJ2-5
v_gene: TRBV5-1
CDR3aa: CASSSDTLKGTQYF
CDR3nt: TGCGCCAGCAGCTCGGACACCCTCAAGGGGACCCAGTACTTC

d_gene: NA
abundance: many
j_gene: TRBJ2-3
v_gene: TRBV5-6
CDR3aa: CASTLRRGQGTQYF
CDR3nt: TGTGCCAGCACCCTGCGGAGGGGGCAAGGTACGCAGTATTTT

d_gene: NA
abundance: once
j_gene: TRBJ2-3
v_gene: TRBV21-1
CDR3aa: CASSKNSREGADTQYF
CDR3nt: TGTGCCAGCAGCAAAAACTCCCGGGAGGGGGCAGATACGCAGTATTTT

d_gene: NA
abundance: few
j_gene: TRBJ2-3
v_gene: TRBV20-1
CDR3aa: CSAREGSTGTTDTQYF
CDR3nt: TGCAGTGCTAGAGAGGGGAGTACAGGGACCACAGATACGCAGTATTTT

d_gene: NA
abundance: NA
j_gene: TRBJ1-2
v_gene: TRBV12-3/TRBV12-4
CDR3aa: CASSLLSGPYGYTF
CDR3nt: TGTGCCAGCAGTTTACTCTCGGGGCCCTACGGCTACACCTTC

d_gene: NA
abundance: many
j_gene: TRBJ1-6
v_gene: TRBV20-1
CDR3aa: CSASFRRYNSPLHF
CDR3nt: TGCAGTGCTAGTTTTCGGCGCTATAATTCACCCCTCCACTTT

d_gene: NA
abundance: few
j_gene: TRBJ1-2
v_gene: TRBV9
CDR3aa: CASTRQEVDYGYTF
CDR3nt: TGTGCCAGCACCCGACAGGAAGTGGACTATGGCTACACCTTC

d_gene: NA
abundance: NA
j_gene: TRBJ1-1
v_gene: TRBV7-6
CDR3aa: CASSASTRSTEAFF
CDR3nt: TGTGCCAGCAGCGCCTCGACACGTTCCACTGAAGCTTTCTTT